These 4 T cell receptor beta chains originate from one sample sequenced in a study of T cell changes during pregnancy in multiple sclerosis. Clones were read by immunoSEQ multiplex PCR, and TCRdb kept only the in-frame ones, dropping some. The sample gives around 80,000 clones, about 91% of which show up once; about 2.8% is in the top ten. The starting material was peripheral blood, obtained before pregnancy. The source of these receptors is a female donor with multiple sclerosis, enrolled in a pregnancy study.

The chain links TRBV5-6 to TRBJ1-2; 7 bases fit TRBD1. This CDR3 has 15 amino acids. Trimming removed 1 base from V and 4 bases from J; junction bases left unmatched: 7. The V gene's germline CDR1 is SGHDT and CDR2 YYEEEE. The CDR3 is CASSLRRDSLYGYTF. As DNA, the CDR3 is TGTGCCAGCAGCTTGAGGCGGGACAGTCTCTATGGCTACACCTTC.

V gene TRBV9 combines with J gene TRBJ2-1; TRBD2 matches at 8 bases. V trimming: 3 bases; J trimming: 1 base; junction bases outside the gene matches: 0. This CDR3 is built from 14 residues. Germline values: CDR1 SGDLS, CDR2 YYNGEE. The CDR3 spells CASSASGSYNEQFF. The CDR3, as DNA: TGTGCCAGCAGCGCTAGCGGGTCCTACAATGAGCAGTTCTTC.

A single count supports this clone. This chain joins TRBV28 and TRBJ2-7; TRBD2 is a possible D gene (6 bases). The CDR3 has 14 residues. V gave up 2 bases and J gave up 4 bases, with 12 bases separating them. Germline values: CDR1 MDHEN, CDR2 SYDVKM. CDR3 region: CASSLGGRLYEQYF. DNA of the CDR3: TGTGCCAGCAGTTTAGGAGGGAGGCTGTACGAGCAGTACTTC.

The chain links TRBV18 to TRBJ2-1; maybe TRBD2 (6 bases). This CDR3 contains 15 residues. Germline assignment: CDR1 KGHSH and CDR2 LQKENI. Trimming pared 8 bases from V and 2 bases from J, leaving 16 bases between. The CDR3 nucleotides read TGTGCCAGCACTCGCTCCGGGAGTCCCTACAATGAGCAGTTCTTC. Residues: CASTRSGSPYNEQFF.